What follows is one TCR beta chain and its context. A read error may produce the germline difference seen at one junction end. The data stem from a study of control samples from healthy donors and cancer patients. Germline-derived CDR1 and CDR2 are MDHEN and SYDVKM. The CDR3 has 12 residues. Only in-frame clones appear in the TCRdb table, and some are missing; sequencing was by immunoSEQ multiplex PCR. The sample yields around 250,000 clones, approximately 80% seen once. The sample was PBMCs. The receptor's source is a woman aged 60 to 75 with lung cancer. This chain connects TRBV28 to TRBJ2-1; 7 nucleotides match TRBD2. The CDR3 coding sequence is TGTGCCAGCAGTTTAAGACTAGCTGAGCAATTCTTC. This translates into CASSLRLAEQFF.